The T cell receptor beta chain described here comes from a study of control samples from healthy donors and cancer patients. Assay used: immunoSEQ multiplex PCR; TCRdb lists only in-frame clones, some missing. Here the sample spans 190,000 or so clones, about 93% being singletons. This TCR was recovered from a man younger than 35 in good health. The specimen was blood.

The CDR3 sequence is CARAPGLNGDGYTF. CDR3 nucleotide sequence: TGTGCCAGGGCCCCGGGACTCAACGGAGATGGCTACACCTTC. The genes are TRBV6-5 and TRBJ1-2; possibly TRBD1 for D (5 bases). The CDR3 loop spans 14 amino acids. The germline V gene has CDR1 MNHEY and CDR2 SVGAGI. V was cut by 9 bases and J by 6 bases, with 20 bases left in between.